This T cell receptor beta chain comes out of a study of T-cell memory formation after mild COVID-19. Study-wide results and limits: Cross-reactive memory appears to have joined, as suggested by some responding clones showing up in pre-infection memory.

V was cut by 5 bases and J by 0 bases, with 10 bases left in between. The CDR3 contains 14 residues. Germline values: CDR1 SGHRS, CDR2 YFSETQ. This clonotype is categorized as medium-sized. Its cognate antigen is unknown. 5'RACE primed from the constant segment yielded TCR alpha and TCR beta cDNA libraries bearing sample barcodes and UMIs. TCRdb recomputed calls from the 5' RACE reads with MiXCR, one row per CDR3 protein. The data contain tens of thousands of distinct CDR3 sequences, about 21% of them singletons. V gene TRBV5-1 combines with J gene TRBJ2-3, with D uncertain. Sequencing was carried out using PBMCs or a T cell subset sorted from them (not recorded which). The receptor was isolated from an adult who had mild COVID-19 (a few samples of this study predate the infection). Cell type and time point are not known. The CDR3 DNA follows: TGCGCCAGCAGTCCCGGCCTTAGCACAGATACGCAGTATTTT. It specifies CASSPGLSTDTQYF.